This TCR beta chain was obtained from a study of blood T cell repertoires in COVID-19. Study-level information: Donors in Cohort 3 counted as recovered after two negative PCRs, clearance, or symptom resolution. COVID-19 samples collected from the United States, Italy and Spain covered acute and convalescent phases.

This table comes from immunoSEQ multiplex PCR, and its TCRdb copy is limited to in-frame clones, with some not included. The table has a few hundred thousand clones, approximately 90% seen once; the top ten hold 2%. This CDR3 spans 17 amino acids. The ends were cut back, 2 bases at V and 4 bases at J, with 17 bases in the middle. Germline V gene data show CDR1 as SGHVS and CDR2 as FQNEAQ. The clonotype was recovered from a woman aged 55-70 years in a cohort exposed to, infected with or recovered from COVID-19 (not recorded which). This chain uses TRBV7-8 with TRBJ2-2, with TRBD1 as a possible D gene (5 bases). Sequencing was performed on PBMCs or T cells enriched from blood (not recorded which). CDR3 sequence reads: CASSLRAKGQATGELFF. The DNA for the CDR3 is TGTGCCAGCAGCTTACGGGCCAAAGGACAAGCCACCGGGGAGCTGTTTTTT.